At least ten counts were recorded for the clone carrying this T cell receptor (beta chain). Its antigen is currently unknown. V was trimmed by 3 bases and J by 7 bases, leaving 22 bases between them. Germline-derived CDR1 and CDR2 are SGDLS and YYNGEE. CDR3 size: 17 residues. Time point described: newly diagnosed GD, antithyroid drugs for less than 3 months. After RNA was extracted from PBMCs, the TCR library was made from it. The data stem from a study of regulatory T cells in long-lasting Graves disease. Study-wide results and caveats: TRBV28, TRBJ1-2 and TRBJ2-5 emerged as the favored segments in persistent disease. Reduced TCR diversity was observed in persistent Graves' patients versus newly diagnosed patients.

Combining iRepertoire HTBI primers with Arm-PCR of CDR3 regions, the authors built TCR beta libraries. MiXCR, run by TCRdb on the multiplex PCR reads, gives a single entry per CDR3 protein. The sample contains 320,000 or so distinct CDR3 sequences, more than 15% of which appear only once. This specimen consisted of peripheral blood mononuclear cells (PBMCs), obtained at new diagnosis, from a patient treated with antithyroid drugs. V gene TRBV9 combines with J gene TRBJ1-4; tentative D call: TRBD1 (6 bases). This TCR was sampled from a female donor with Graves disease. CDR3 protein: CASSAGTFGGTREKLFF. In DNA form, the CDR3 reads TGTGCCAGCAGCGCCGGGACATTCGGCGGGACCCGTGAAAAACTGTTTTTT. The entire variable domain, with the rest obtained from reference TRBV9 and TRBJ1-4, is as follows: DSGVTQTPKHLITATGQRVTLRCSPRSGDLSVYWYQQSLDQGLQFLIQYYNGEERAKGNILERFSAQQFPDLHSELNLSSLELGDSALYFCASSAGTFGGTREKLFFGSGTQLSVL.